The rows below give T cell receptor beta chains drawn from one sample of a study of control samples from healthy donors and cancer patients. Measured with immunoSEQ multiplex PCR; TCRdb has only the in-frame clones, and not every one. The table records roughly 92,000 clones, roughly nine tenths of them present only once. Sequencing input: blood. These receptors came from a woman aged 55 to 70 in good health. Each CDR3 is given with its conserved first and last residue. A D gene is named only where the DNA matches it firmly. The size entry is marked missing in some rows and otherwise reads once, few, many or a size class.

D: TRBD1; size: -; length: 15; J: TRBJ1-1; V: TRBV10-3; CDR3: CAISDREGAYTEAFF; DNA: TGTGCCATCAGTGATAGGGAGGGGGCGTACACTGAAGCTTTCTTT
D: -; size: -; length: 16; J: TRBJ2-1; V: TRBV7-9; CDR3: CASSRPARPSYNEQFF; DNA: TGTGCCAGCAGCCGACCTGCTAGGCCTTCCTACAATGAGCAGTTCTTC
D: -; size: -; length: 11; J: TRBJ1-1; V: TRBV29-1; CDR3: CSRDRHTEAFF; DNA: TGCAGCCGGGACCGCCACACTGAAGCTTTCTTT
D: TRBD1; size: -; length: 15; J: TRBJ1-1; V: TRBV19; CDR3: CASSPRGQGNTEAFF; DNA: TGTGCCAGTAGTCCTCGAGGACAGGGGAACACTGAAGCTTTCTTT
D: -; size: few; length: 16; J: TRBJ2-1; V: TRBV24-1; CDR3: CATSDSAGRVSNEQFF; DNA: TGTGCCACCAGTGATTCCGCGGGACGGGTTTCCAATGAGCAGTTCTTC
D: TRBD1; size: -; length: 15; J: TRBJ2-7; V: TRBV6-5; CDR3: CASTKSGTGGYEQYF; DNA: TGTGCCAGCACCAAGTCGGGGACAGGGGGCTACGAGCAGTACTTC
D: -; size: -; length: 13; J: TRBJ1-2; V: TRBV29-1; CDR3: CSGVGRQNYGYTF; DNA: TGCAGCGGGGTAGGGCGACAAAACTATGGCTACACCTTC
D: -; size: -; length: 14; J: TRBJ2-6; V: TRBV30; CDR3: CASLRSSGANVLTF; DNA: TGTGCCTCGTTGCGGAGCTCTGGGGCCAACGTCCTGACTTTC
D: -; size: -; length: 18; J: TRBJ1-5; V: TRBV3-1/TRBV3-2; CDR3: CASSHGDTATYSNQPQHF; DNA: TGTGCCAGCAGCCATGGGGACACTGCGACGTATAGCAATCAGCCCCAGCATTTT
D: -; size: -; length: 14; J: TRBJ2-1; V: TRBV5-1; CDR3: CASSLEDRYNEQFF; DNA: TGCGCCAGCAGCTTAGAGGATCGGTACAATGAGCAGTTCTTC
D: -; size: -; length: 13; J: TRBJ2-7; V: TRBV27; CDR3: CASSRTSSYEQYF; DNA: TGTGCCAGCAGTCGGACGTCATCCTACGAGCAGTACTTC
D: -; size: -; length: 14; J: TRBJ1-3; V: TRBV6-6; CDR3: CASSSVGSGNTIYF; DNA: TGTGCCAGCAGCTCTGTTGGCTCTGGAAACACCATATATTTT
D: -; size: once; length: 15; J: TRBJ2-5; V: TRBV11-3; CDR3: CASSPGQKYQETQYF; DNA: TGTGCCAGCAGCCCCGGACAAAAGTACCAAGAGACCCAGTACTTC
D: TRBD2; size: -; length: 16; J: TRBJ2-1; V: TRBV9; CDR3: CASSVGLADGNNEQFF; DNA: TGTGCCAGCAGCGTAGGGCTAGCGGACGGAAACAATGAGCAGTTCTTC
D: -; size: -; length: 14; J: TRBJ1-5; V: TRBV19; CDR3: CASSVDRYNQPQHF; DNA: TGTGCCAGTAGTGTCGACAGGTACAATCAGCCCCAGCATTTT
D: -; size: -; length: 14; J: TRBJ2-1; V: TRBV10-3; CDR3: CAISEGGPGNEQFF; DNA: TGTGCCATCAGTGAGGGGGGGCCGGGCAATGAGCAGTTCTTC
D: -; size: -; length: 15; J: TRBJ2-1; V: TRBV15; CDR3: CATSRDRGGVGEQFF; DNA: TGTGCCACCAGCAGAGATCGAGGCGGGGTGGGTGAGCAGTTCTTC
D: -; size: -; length: 15; J: TRBJ2-5; V: TRBV2; CDR3: CASSPLGTPQETQYF; DNA: TGTGCCAGCAGTCCCCTCGGGACTCCTCAAGAGACCCAGTACTTC
D: TRBD2; size: -; length: 20; J: TRBJ2-1; V: TRBV28; CDR3: CASSSLMGLAGGFSYNEQFF; DNA: TGTGCCAGCAGTTCCTTGATGGGACTAGCGGGAGGGTTCTCCTACAATGAGCAGTTCTTC
D: -; size: -; length: 14; J: TRBJ1-4; V: TRBV15; CDR3: CATATGSRNEKLFF; DNA: TGTGCCACAGCCACAGGGTCTCGGAATGAAAAACTGTTTTTT
D: -; size: -; length: 12; J: TRBJ1-2; V: TRBV7-2; CDR3: CASSSHMEGYTF; DNA: TGTGCCAGCAGCTCACACATGGAGGGCTACACCTTC
D: -; size: -; length: 14; J: TRBJ1-1; V: TRBV18; CDR3: CASSPPKGGTEAFF; DNA: TGTGCCAGCTCACCACCGAAGGGAGGGACTGAAGCTTTCTTT
D: -; size: -; length: 12; J: TRBJ2-3; V: TRBV7-2; CDR3: CASSGGTDTQYF; DNA: TGTGCCAGCAGCGGCGGCACAGATACGCAGTATTTT
D: -; size: -; length: 14; J: TRBJ2-5; V: TRBV28; CDR3: CASSPLRSSRTQYF; DNA: TGTGCCAGCAGTCCCCTCCGCAGTAGTAGGACCCAGTACTTC
D: -; size: -; length: 13; J: TRBJ2-3; V: TRBV3-1/TRBV3-2; CDR3: CASSQDRGDTQYF; DNA: TGTGCCAGCAGCCAAGATCGGGGAGATACGCAGTATTTT
D: TRBD1; size: -; length: 14; J: TRBJ1-6; V: TRBV6-5; CDR3: CASSTRTGTSPLHF; DNA: TGTGCCAGCAGTACTCGGACAGGGACTTCACCCCTCCACTTT
D: -; size: once; length: 14; J: TRBJ1-4; V: TRBV2; CDR3: CASSGTAIYEKLFF; DNA: TGTGCCAGCAGTGGGACAGCAATTTATGAAAAACTGTTTTTT
D: -; size: -; length: 13; J: TRBJ1-1; V: TRBV5-1; CDR3: CASSPRENTEAFF; DNA: TGCGCCAGCAGCCCCAGGGAAAACACTGAAGCTTTCTTT
D: TRBD2; size: -; length: 15; J: TRBJ2-1; V: TRBV9; CDR3: CASSVVLAGLNEQFF; DNA: TGTGCCAGCAGCGTAGTGTTAGCGGGACTCAATGAGCAGTTCTTC
D: -; size: -; length: 18; J: TRBJ2-1; V: TRBV5-1; CDR3: CASSLGRRGAGSYNEQFF; DNA: TGCGCCAGCAGCTTGGGCAGGAGAGGGGCAGGCTCCTACAATGAGCAGTTCTTC
D: TRBD2; size: -; length: 17; J: TRBJ2-7; V: TRBV5-6; CDR3: CASSLDQTSGLPYEQYF; DNA: TGTGCCAGCAGCTTGGATCAGACTAGCGGGCTGCCCTACGAGCAGTACTTC
D: -; size: -; length: 16; J: TRBJ1-5; V: TRBV27; CDR3: CASSRATDYSNQPQHF; DNA: TGTGCCAGCAGTCGAGCGACGGATTATAGCAATCAGCCCCAGCATTTT
D: -; size: -; length: 13; J: TRBJ2-1; V: TRBV3-1/TRBV3-2; CDR3: CASSRPPWNEQFF; DNA: TGTGCCAGCAGCCGCCCCCCGTGGAATGAGCAGTTCTTC
D: -; size: -; length: 13; J: TRBJ1-4; V: TRBV6-5; CDR3: CASRNIGFEKLFF; DNA: TGTGCCAGCAGAAACATAGGCTTTGAAAAACTGTTTTTT
D: -; size: -; length: 12; J: TRBJ2-5; V: TRBV18; CDR3: CASSPPEETQYF; DNA: TGTGCCAGCTCACCACCGGAGGAGACCCAGTACTTC
D: -; size: -; length: 18; J: TRBJ1-1; V: TRBV4-1; CDR3: CASSQEWAVAFRNTEAFF; DNA: TGCGCCAGCAGCCAAGAGTGGGCGGTAGCATTCCGGAACACTGAAGCTTTCTTT
D: TRBD2; size: -; length: 16; J: TRBJ2-1; V: TRBV7-9; CDR3: CASSTAAGVGHNEQFF; DNA: TGTGCCAGCAGCACCGCCGCGGGGGTGGGGCACAATGAGCAGTTCTTC
D: -; size: few; length: 16; J: TRBJ2-2; V: TRBV6-4; CDR3: CASSEAGARNTGELFF; DNA: TGTGCCAGCAGTGAGGCGGGGGCCCGGAACACCGGGGAGCTGTTTTTT
D: TRBD1; size: -; length: 16; J: TRBJ1-5; V: TRBV4-1; CDR3: CASSLTTGNSNQPQHF; DNA: TGCGCCAGCAGCCTAACGACAGGGAATAGCAATCAGCCCCAGCATTTT
D: -; size: -; length: 12; J: TRBJ2-3; V: TRBV7-2; CDR3: CASSLDEVTQYF; DNA: TGTGCCAGCAGCTTAGATGAGGTTACGCAGTATTTT
D: -; size: -; length: 15; J: TRBJ2-2; V: TRBV5-1; CDR3: CASSPIQGNAGELFF; DNA: TGCGCCAGCAGCCCCATTCAGGGGAATGCCGGGGAGCTGTTTTTT
D: -; size: once; length: 15; J: TRBJ1-2; V: TRBV11-2; CDR3: CASSAYSRMTYGYTF; DNA: TGTGCCAGCAGCGCATACAGCAGGATGACCTATGGCTACACCTTC
D: -; size: once; length: 13; J: TRBJ1-1; V: TRBV6-5; CDR3: CASNTGRNTEAFF; DNA: TGTGCCAGCAATACAGGAAGAAACACTGAAGCTTTCTTT
D: -; size: -; length: 14; J: TRBJ2-7; V: TRBV9; CDR3: CASSFTGGSYEQYF; DNA: TGTGCCAGCAGCTTTACTGGGGGGTCCTACGAGCAGTACTTC
D: TRBD2; size: few; length: 16; J: TRBJ2-7; V: TRBV5-6; CDR3: CASSGGTGAGGLEQYF; DNA: TGTGCCAGCAGCGGGGGGACCGGAGCGGGAGGTCTCGAGCAGTACTTC